Described below is a single T cell receptor beta chain sequence and its context. Its antigen is unidentified. Generated by immunoSEQ multiplex PCR, the TCRdb table keeps only in-frame clones and is missing some. The data show about 48,000 clones, approximately 85% seen once. This specimen comes from a study of OX40 agonist ivuxolimab in advanced cancers. Germline V gene data show CDR1 as LNHDA and CDR2 as SQIVND (reference sequence). This CDR3 contains 14 residues. Trimming removed 6 bases at V and 2 bases at J, with 10 bases between. Whole-study findings and limits: Expansion of clones was among the lowest in partial responders at 0.1-3.0 mg/kg.

The TCR comes from an adult with an advanced solid tumor such as melanoma, head and neck, liver or kidney cancer. The rearrangement uses TRBV19 and TRBJ2-2; D perhaps matches TRBD1 (5 bases). Sequencing used CD4+ or CD8+ T cells sorted from blood, obtained in a trial of the OX40 agonist ivuxolimab. The CDR3 DNA reads as TGTGCCAGTAGGCAAGGACAAAACACCGGGGAGCTGTTTTTT. This encodes CASRQGQNTGELFF. The whole variable domain, filled in from reference TRBV19 and TRBJ2-2, reads DGGITQSPKYLFRKEGQNVTLSCEQNLNHDAMYWYRQDPGQGLRLIYYSQIVNDFQKGDIAEGYSVSREKKESFPLTVTSAQKNPTAFYLCASRQGQNTGELFFGEGSRLTVL.